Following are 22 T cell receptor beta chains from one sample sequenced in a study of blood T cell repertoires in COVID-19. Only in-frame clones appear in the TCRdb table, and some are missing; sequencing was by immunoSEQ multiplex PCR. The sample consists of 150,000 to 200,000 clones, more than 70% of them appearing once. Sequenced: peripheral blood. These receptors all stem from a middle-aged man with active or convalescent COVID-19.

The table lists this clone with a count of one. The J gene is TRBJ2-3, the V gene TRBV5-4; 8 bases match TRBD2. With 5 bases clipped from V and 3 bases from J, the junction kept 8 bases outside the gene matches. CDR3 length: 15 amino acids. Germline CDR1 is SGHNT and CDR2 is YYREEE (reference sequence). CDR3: CASSLRTSLTDTQYF. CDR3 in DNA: TGTGCCAGCAGTCTGCGGACTAGCCTAACAGATACGCAGTATTTT.

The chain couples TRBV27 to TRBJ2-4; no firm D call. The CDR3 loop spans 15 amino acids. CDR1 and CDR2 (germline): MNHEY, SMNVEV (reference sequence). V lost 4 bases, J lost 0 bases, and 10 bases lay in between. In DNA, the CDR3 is TGTGCCAGCAGTTCCTCCCGTTTAGCCAAAAACATTCAGTACTTC. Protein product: CASSSSRLAKNIQYF.

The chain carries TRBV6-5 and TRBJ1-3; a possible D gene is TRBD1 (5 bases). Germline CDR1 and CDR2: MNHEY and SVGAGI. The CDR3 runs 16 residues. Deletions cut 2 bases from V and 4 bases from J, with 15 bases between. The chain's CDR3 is CASSYARVPGGNTIYF. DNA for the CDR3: TGTGCCAGCAGTTACGCCAGGGTCCCGGGCGGAAACACCATATATTTT.

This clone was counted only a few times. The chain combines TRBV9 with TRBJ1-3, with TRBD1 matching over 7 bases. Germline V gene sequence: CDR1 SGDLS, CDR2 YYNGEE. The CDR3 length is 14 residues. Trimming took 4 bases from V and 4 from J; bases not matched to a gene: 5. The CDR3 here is CASSRGLFGNTIYF. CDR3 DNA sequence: TGTGCCAGCAGCAGGGGGCTATTCGGAAACACCATATATTTT.

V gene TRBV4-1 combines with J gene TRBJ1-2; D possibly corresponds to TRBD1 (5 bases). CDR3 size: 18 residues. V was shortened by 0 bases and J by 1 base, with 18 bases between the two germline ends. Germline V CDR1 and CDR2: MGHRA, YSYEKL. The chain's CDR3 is CASSQEYRPQTVNYGYTF. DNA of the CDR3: TGCGCCAGCAGCCAAGAGTACAGGCCCCAGACTGTTAACTATGGCTACACCTTC.

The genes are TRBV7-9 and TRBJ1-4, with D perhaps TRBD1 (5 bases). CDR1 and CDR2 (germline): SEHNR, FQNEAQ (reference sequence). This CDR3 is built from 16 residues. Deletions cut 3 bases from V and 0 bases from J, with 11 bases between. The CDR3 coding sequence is TGTGCCAGCAGCTTGGCAGGGATGACAACTAATGAAAAACTGTTTTTT. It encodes CASSLAGMTTNEKLFF. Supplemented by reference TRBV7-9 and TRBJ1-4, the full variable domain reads DTGVSQNPRHKITKRGQNVTFRCDPISEHNRLYWYRQTLGQGPEFLTYFQNEAQLEKSRLLSDRFSAERPKGSFSTLEIQRTEQGDSAMYLCASSLAGMTTNEKLFFGSGTQLSVL.

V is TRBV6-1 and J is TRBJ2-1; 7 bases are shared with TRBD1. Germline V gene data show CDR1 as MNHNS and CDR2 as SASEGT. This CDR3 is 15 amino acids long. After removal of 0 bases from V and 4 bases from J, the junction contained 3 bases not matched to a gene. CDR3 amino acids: CASSEAPGQYNEQFF. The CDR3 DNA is TGTGCCAGCAGTGAAGCCCCGGGACAGTACAATGAGCAGTTCTTC.

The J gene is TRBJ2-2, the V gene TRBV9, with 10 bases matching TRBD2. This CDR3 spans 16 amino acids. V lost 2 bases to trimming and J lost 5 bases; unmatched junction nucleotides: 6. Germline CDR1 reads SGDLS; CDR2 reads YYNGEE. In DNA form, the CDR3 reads TGTGCCAGCAGCGTCACTAGCGGGGTGGTAACCGGGGAGCTGTTTTTT. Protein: CASSVTSGVVTGELFF.

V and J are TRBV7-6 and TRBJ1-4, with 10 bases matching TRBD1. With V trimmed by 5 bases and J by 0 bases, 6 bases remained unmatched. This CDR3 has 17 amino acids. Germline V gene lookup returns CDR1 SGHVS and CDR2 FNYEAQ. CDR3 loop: CASSRGQGGATNEKLFF. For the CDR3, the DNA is TGTGCCAGCAGCCGCGGACAGGGGGGGGCAACTAATGAAAAACTGTTTTTT.

CDR3 sequence reads: CASSLGGSGVYGYTF. The CDR3 nucleotides are TGTGCCAGCAGCTTGGGAGGTTCGGGGGTCTATGGCTACACCTTC. The rearrangement uses TRBV5-4 and TRBJ1-2; the D gene is possibly TRBD1 (5 bases). The CDR3 totals 15 residues. Trimming removed 0 bases at V and 4 bases at J, with 13 bases between. Germline V lookup: CDR1 SGHNT, CDR2 YYREEE (reference sequence).

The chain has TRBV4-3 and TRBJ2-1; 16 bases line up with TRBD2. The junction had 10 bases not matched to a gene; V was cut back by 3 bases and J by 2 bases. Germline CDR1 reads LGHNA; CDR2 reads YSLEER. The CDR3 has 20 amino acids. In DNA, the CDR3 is TGCGCCAGCAGCCACGTACCCGGGACTAGCGGGGGGGTTACCTACAATGAGCAGTTCTTC. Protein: CASSHVPGTSGGVTYNEQFF.

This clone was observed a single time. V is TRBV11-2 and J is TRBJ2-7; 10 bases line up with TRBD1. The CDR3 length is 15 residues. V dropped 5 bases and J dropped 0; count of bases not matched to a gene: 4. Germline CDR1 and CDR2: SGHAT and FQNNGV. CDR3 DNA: TGTGCCAGCAGCGCGGGACAGGGGAACTCCTACGAGCAGTACTTC. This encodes CASSAGQGNSYEQYF.

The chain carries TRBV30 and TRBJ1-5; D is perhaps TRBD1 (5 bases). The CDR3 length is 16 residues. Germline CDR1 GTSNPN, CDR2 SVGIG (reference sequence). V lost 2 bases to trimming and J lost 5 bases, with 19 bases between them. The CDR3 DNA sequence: TGTGCCTGGAGTACCCCCCTCGGGGGAAAGGATCAGCCCCAGCATTTT. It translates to CAWSTPLGGKDQPQHF. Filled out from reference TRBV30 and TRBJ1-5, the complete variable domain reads SQTIHQWPATLVQPVGSPLSLECTVEGTSNPNLYWYRQAAGRGLQLLFYSVGIGQISSEVPQNLSASRPQDRQFILSSKKLLLSDSGFYLCAWSTPLGGKDQPQHFGDGTRLSIL.

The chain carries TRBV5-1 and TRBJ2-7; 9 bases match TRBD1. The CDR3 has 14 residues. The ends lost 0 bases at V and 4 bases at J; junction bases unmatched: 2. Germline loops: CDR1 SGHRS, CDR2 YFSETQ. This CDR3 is CASSLAGTGYEQYF. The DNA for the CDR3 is TGCGCCAGCAGCTTGGCCGGGACAGGGTACGAGCAGTACTTC.

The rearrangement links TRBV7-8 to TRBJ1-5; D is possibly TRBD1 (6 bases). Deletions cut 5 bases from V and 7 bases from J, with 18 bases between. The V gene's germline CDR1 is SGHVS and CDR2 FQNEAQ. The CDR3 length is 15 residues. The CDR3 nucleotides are TGTGCCAGCAGCGGTCGGTTGGGGGCAGGGCAGCCCCAGCATTTT. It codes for CASSGRLGAGQPQHF.

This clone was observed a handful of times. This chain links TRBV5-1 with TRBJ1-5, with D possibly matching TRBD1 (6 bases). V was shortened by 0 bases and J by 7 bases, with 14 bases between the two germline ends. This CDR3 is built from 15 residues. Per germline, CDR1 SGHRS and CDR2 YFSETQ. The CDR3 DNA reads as TGCGCCAGCAGCTTGGGGGAGGGGCAGGGGCAGCCCCAGCATTTT. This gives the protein CASSLGEGQGQPQHF.

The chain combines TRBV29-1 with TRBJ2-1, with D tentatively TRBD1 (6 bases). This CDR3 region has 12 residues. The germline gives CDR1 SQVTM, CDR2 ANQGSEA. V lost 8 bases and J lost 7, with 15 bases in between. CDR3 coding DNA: TGCAGCTCACAGGGCCTAGGGAATGAGCAGTTCTTC. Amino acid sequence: CSSQGLGNEQFF.

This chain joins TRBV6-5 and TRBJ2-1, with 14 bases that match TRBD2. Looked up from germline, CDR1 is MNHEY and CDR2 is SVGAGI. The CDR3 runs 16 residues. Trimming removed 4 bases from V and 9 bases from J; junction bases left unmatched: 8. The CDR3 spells CASSFSTSGGAREQFF. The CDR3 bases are TGTGCCAGCAGTTTTTCGACTAGCGGGGGGGCCCGTGAGCAGTTCTTC.

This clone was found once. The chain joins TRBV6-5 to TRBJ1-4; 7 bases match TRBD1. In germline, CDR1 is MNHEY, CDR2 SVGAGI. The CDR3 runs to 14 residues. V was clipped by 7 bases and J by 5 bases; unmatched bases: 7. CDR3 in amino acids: CASTLGQFNEKLFF. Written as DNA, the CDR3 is TGTGCCAGCACCTTGGGACAGTTCAATGAAAAACTGTTTTTT.

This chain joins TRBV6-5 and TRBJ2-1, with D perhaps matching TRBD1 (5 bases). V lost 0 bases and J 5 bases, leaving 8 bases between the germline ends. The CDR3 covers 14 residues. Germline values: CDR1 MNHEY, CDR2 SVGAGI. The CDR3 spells CASSYSTANNEQFF. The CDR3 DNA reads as TGTGCCAGCAGTTACTCGACAGCAAACAATGAGCAGTTCTTC.

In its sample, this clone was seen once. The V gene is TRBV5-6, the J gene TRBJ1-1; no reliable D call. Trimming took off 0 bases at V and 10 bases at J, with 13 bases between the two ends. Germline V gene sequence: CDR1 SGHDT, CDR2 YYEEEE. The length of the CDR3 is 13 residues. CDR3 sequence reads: CASSLERSAGAFF. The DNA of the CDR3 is TGTGCCAGCAGCTTGGAGCGTTCGGCCGGAGCTTTCTTT.

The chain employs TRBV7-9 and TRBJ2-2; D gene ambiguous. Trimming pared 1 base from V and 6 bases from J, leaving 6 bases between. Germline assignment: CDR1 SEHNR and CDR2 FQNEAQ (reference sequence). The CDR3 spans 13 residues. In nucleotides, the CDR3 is TGTGCCAGCAGCTTAGGGAGCGCCGGGGAGCTGTTTTTT. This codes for CASSLGSAGELFF.